These T cell receptor beta chains were read from a single sample in a study of T cells in Graves' hyperthyroidism and ophthalmopathy. TCRdb recomputed calls from the multiplex PCR reads with MiXCR, one row per CDR3 protein. The repertoire holds over 350,000 distinct CDR3 sequences, with over 11% as singletons. Sequenced sample: blood. The receptors here all came from a man over 45 with Graves' ophthalmopathy. Both conserved end residues are part of each CDR3. A D gene is named only where the DNA matches it firmly. Expanded clones are given a class, and other clones once, few, many or no size at all.

v_call: TRBV5-6; clone_size: many; d_call: TRBD2; j_call: TRBJ2-1; cdr3_aa: CASKFELAGARSSYNEQFF; cdr3_nt: TGTGCCAGCAAGTTCGAGCTAGCGGGAGCACGAAGCTCCTACAATGAGCAGTTCTTC
v_call: TRBV6-5; clone_size: -; d_call: -; j_call: TRBJ1-2; cdr3_aa: CASSYTKTGGYTF; cdr3_nt: TGTGCCAGCAGTTACACCAAAACGGGGGGCTACACCTTC
v_call: TRBV9; clone_size: many; d_call: TRBD2; j_call: TRBJ2-7; cdr3_aa: CASSVEASGPYEQYF; cdr3_nt: TGTGCCAGCAGCGTAGAAGCTAGCGGTCCCTACGAGCAGTACTTC
v_call: TRBV28; clone_size: few; d_call: -; j_call: TRBJ1-3; cdr3_aa: CASMDVHSGNTIYF; cdr3_nt: TGTGCCAGCATGGACGTCCACTCTGGAAACACCATATATTTT
v_call: TRBV11-2; clone_size: many; d_call: -; j_call: TRBJ2-1; cdr3_aa: CASSLQGLENEQFF; cdr3_nt: TGTGCCAGCAGCTTACAGGGTTTGGAAAATGAGCAGTTCTTC
v_call: TRBV19; clone_size: few; d_call: -; j_call: TRBJ1-1; cdr3_aa: CASSNDNWYTEAFF; cdr3_nt: TGTGCCAGTAGTAATGATAATTGGTACACTGAAGCTTTCTTT
v_call: TRBV4-1; clone_size: -; d_call: TRBD1; j_call: TRBJ1-2; cdr3_aa: CASSQDRQGAQSGGYTF; cdr3_nt: TGCGCCAGCAGCCAAGATAGACAGGGGGCGCAGTCGGGGGGCTACACCTTC
v_call: TRBV5-5; clone_size: many; d_call: -; j_call: TRBJ2-1; cdr3_aa: CASSPPADNEQFF; cdr3_nt: TGTGCCAGCAGCCCCCCGGCGGACAATGAGCAGTTCTTC
v_call: TRBV7-2; clone_size: many; d_call: TRBD1; j_call: TRBJ2-1; cdr3_aa: CASSNRQGARYNEQFF; cdr3_nt: TGTGCCAGCAGCAACCGACAGGGGGCGCGATACAATGAGCAGTTCTTC
v_call: TRBV6-5; clone_size: many; d_call: -; j_call: TRBJ1-4; cdr3_aa: CASSYSRGELFF; cdr3_nt: TGTGCCAGCAGTTACTCGAGAGGTGAACTGTTTTTT
v_call: TRBV7-9; clone_size: -; d_call: TRBD1; j_call: TRBJ2-1; cdr3_aa: CASTGTGKETQFF; cdr3_nt: TGTGCCAGCACAGGGACAGGGAAAGAGACCCAGTTCTTC
v_call: TRBV9; clone_size: -; d_call: -; j_call: TRBJ1-1; cdr3_aa: CASSGAPGLRAEAFF; cdr3_nt: TGTGCCAGCAGCGGAGCCCCAGGGCTACGGGCTGAAGCTTTCTTT
v_call: TRBV10-3; clone_size: many; d_call: -; j_call: TRBJ2-6; cdr3_aa: CAITKVPGGANVLTF; cdr3_nt: TGTGCCATCACCAAAGTACCTGGGGGGGCCAACGTCCTGACTTTC
v_call: TRBV7-3; clone_size: -; d_call: -; j_call: TRBJ1-4; cdr3_aa: CASSLPAVSEKLFF; cdr3_nt: TGTGCCAGCAGCTTACCGGCGGTTTCCGAAAAACTGTTTTTT
v_call: TRBV7-9; clone_size: -; d_call: TRBD2; j_call: TRBJ2-2; cdr3_aa: CASSLLAVNTGELFF; cdr3_nt: TGTGCCAGCAGCTTGCTAGCGGTAAACACCGGGGAGCTGTTTTTT
v_call: TRBV5-1; clone_size: many; d_call: -; j_call: TRBJ2-7; cdr3_aa: CASIGDGSPTYEQYF; cdr3_nt: TGCGCCAGCATTGGGGATGGCAGCCCTACCTACGAGCAGTACTTC